The 8 T cell receptor beta chains below were found in one sample sequenced in a study of blood T cells in healthy people across ages. A sample-barcoded 5' primer and a J-beta primer mix were used in a second PCR of roughly 7 to 11 cycles. Using its own MiXCR run on the 5' RACE reads, TCRdb lists one record per CDR3 protein. The table records 1.8 million or so distinct CDR3 sequences, about 39% of them present only once. The specimen sequenced was blood. These receptors were collected from a human donor in good health.

This clonotype was detected only a few times. This chain uses TRBV6-2 or TRBV6-3 with TRBJ2-1, with 12 positions matching TRBD2. From germline, CDR1 is MNHEY and CDR2 SVGEGT. CDR3 length: 16 residues. The V segment lost 6 bases and the J segment 5 bases; nucleotides outside the gene matches: 8. The CDR3 sequence: CASRRPLAGGHNEQFF. CDR3 coding DNA: TGTGCCAGCAGAAGACCGCTAGCGGGGGGGCACAATGAGCAGTTCTTC.

As regards this clonotype: Germline is not matched at one junction end, which may reflect a read error. The chain is built from TRBV29-1 and TRBJ2-2; TRBD2 might be the D (6 bases). CDR1 is SQVTM, CDR2 ANQGSEA, per germline. The CDR3 spans 14 residues. The CDR3 DNA sequence: TGCAGCGTTGAGAGCGGTCGAAACACCGGGGGGCTGTTTTTT. Its protein is CSVESGRNTGGLFF.

The rearrangement joins TRBV4-1 to TRBJ2-7; 8 bases line up with TRBD1. The CDR3 is 15 residues long. In germline, CDR1 is MGHRA, CDR2 YSYEKL. J lost 4 bases, V lost 4 bases, and 9 bases had no gene match. CDR3 DNA sequence: TGCGCCAGCAGCCCACAGGACAGGGCTATGTACGAGCAGTACTTC. It yields the protein CASSPQDRAMYEQYF.

This clonotype has more than one count but fewer than ten. The chain employs TRBV28 and TRBJ2-1; tentative D call: TRBD1 (9 bases). CDR1 is MDHEN and CDR2 is SYDVKM in the germline V gene. Deletions cut 7 bases from V and 4 bases from J, with 17 bases between. This CDR3 comprises 15 residues. CDR3 residues: CASTGGGQGYNEQFF. The DNA for the CDR3 is TGTGCCAGCACCGGGGGGGGACAGGGTTACAATGAGCAGTTCTTC.

J is TRBJ2-5 and V is TRBV6-2 or TRBV6-3; D call uncertain. CDR3 size: 13 residues. V dropped 5 bases and J dropped 13 bases, with 20 bases sitting between them. Looked up from germline, CDR1 is MNHEY and CDR2 is SVGEGT. CDR3 nucleotides: TGTGCCAGCAGTCCCGATTATCTCGTTGATTGGTACTTC. Its protein product is CASSPDYLVDWYF.

The chain is built from TRBV3-1 and TRBJ2-1; 8 bases align to TRBD2. Trimming took 2 bases from V and 8 from J; bases not matched to a gene: 11. The CDR3 has 16 amino acids. The germline V gene has CDR1 LGHDT and CDR2 YNNKEL (reference sequence). CDR3 sequence (DNA): TGTGCCAGCAGCCAACTAGCGGGCGCGGGGGGCGATGAGCAGTTCTTC. It encodes CASSQLAGAGGDEQFF.

This clonotype was observed a few times. The CDR3 here is CASSFQAGAEAFF. The CDR3 nucleotides read TGTGCCAGCAGCTTCCAAGCAGGGGCTGAAGCTTTCTTT. This chain connects TRBV5-6 to TRBJ1-1, with D tentatively TRBD1 (6 bases). V lost 2 bases and J lost 6, with 11 bases in between. CDR1 SGHDT and CDR2 YYEEEE come from the germline V gene. The CDR3 has 13 residues.

This clonotype showed up many times. The chain combines TRBV5-6 with TRBJ2-3, with D unresolved. Deletions cut 2 bases from V and 8 bases from J, with 9 bases between. CDR3 size: 12 residues. Germline loops: CDR1 SGHDT, CDR2 YYEEEE. CDR3 sequence reads: CASSLEVGTQYF. CDR3 DNA: TGTGCCAGCAGCTTAGAAGTCGGTACGCAGTATTTT.